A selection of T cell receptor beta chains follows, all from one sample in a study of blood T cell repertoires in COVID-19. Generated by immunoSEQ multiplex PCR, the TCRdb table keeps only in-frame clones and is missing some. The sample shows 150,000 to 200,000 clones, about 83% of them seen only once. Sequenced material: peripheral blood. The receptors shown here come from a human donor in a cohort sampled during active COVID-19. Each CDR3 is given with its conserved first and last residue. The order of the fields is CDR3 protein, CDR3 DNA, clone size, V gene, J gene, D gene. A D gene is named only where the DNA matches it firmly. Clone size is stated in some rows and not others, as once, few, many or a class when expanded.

CDR3 protein: CASSWGHRFPDTQYF
CDR3 DNA: TGTGCCAGCAGTTGGGGCCACAGGTTCCCAGATACGCAGTATTTT
clone size: NA
V gene: TRBV6-6
J gene: TRBJ2-3
D gene: NA

CDR3 protein: CASSLDSGNYNEQFF
CDR3 DNA: TGCGCCAGCAGCTTGGATTCGGGGAACTACAATGAGCAGTTCTTC
clone size: once
V gene: TRBV5-1
J gene: TRBJ2-1
D gene: NA

CDR3 protein: CASSQAPTVPLHF
CDR3 DNA: TGCGCCAGCAGCCAAGCCCCGACAGTACCCCTCCACTTT
clone size: NA
V gene: TRBV4-1
J gene: TRBJ1-6
D gene: NA

CDR3 protein: CASRVLAGVVYEQYF
CDR3 DNA: TGTGCCAGCAGGGTACTAGCGGGAGTCGTCTACGAGCAGTACTTC
clone size: NA
V gene: TRBV6-5
J gene: TRBJ2-7
D gene: TRBD2

CDR3 protein: CASRMTGYNEQFF
CDR3 DNA: TGCGCCAGCAGAATGACAGGATACAATGAGCAGTTCTTC
clone size: NA
V gene: TRBV5-1
J gene: TRBJ2-1
D gene: NA

CDR3 protein: CASSFGWELGDTQYF
CDR3 DNA: TGTGCCAGCAGTTTCGGTTGGGAGCTTGGAGATACGCAGTATTTT
clone size: NA
V gene: TRBV27
J gene: TRBJ2-3
D gene: NA

CDR3 protein: CASSLSPSLNYGYTF
CDR3 DNA: TGTGCCAGCAGTTTATCCCCCAGTTTGAACTATGGCTACACCTTC
clone size: NA
V gene: TRBV27
J gene: TRBJ1-2
D gene: NA

CDR3 protein: CASSRGTGDGEKLFF
CDR3 DNA: TGTGCCAGCAGCCGAGGAACAGGGGATGGTGAAAAACTGTTTTTT
clone size: NA
V gene: TRBV3-1/TRBV3-2
J gene: TRBJ1-4
D gene: TRBD1

CDR3 protein: CASSYRTGDYEQYF
CDR3 DNA: TGTGCCAGCAGTTACCGGACAGGGGACTACGAGCAGTACTTC
clone size: NA
V gene: TRBV6-6
J gene: TRBJ2-7
D gene: TRBD1

CDR3 protein: CATRDRGHNSNQPQHF
CDR3 DNA: TGTGCCACCCGGGACAGGGGCCATAATAGCAATCAGCCCCAGCATTTT
clone size: NA
V gene: TRBV19
J gene: TRBJ1-5
D gene: TRBD1

CDR3 protein: CASSDREYEQYF
CDR3 DNA: TGTGCCAGCAGCGACAGGGAGTACGAGCAGTACTTC
clone size: NA
V gene: TRBV6-2/TRBV6-3
J gene: TRBJ2-7
D gene: TRBD1

CDR3 protein: CASSLGHLNTEAFF
CDR3 DNA: TGTGCCAGCAGCTTGGGACATTTGAACACTGAAGCTTTCTTT
clone size: NA
V gene: TRBV5-5
J gene: TRBJ1-1
D gene: NA

CDR3 protein: CGTGVYQPQHF
CDR3 DNA: TGTGGGACAGGGGTTTATCAGCCCCAGCATTTT
clone size: few
V gene: TRBV19
J gene: TRBJ1-5
D gene: TRBD1

CDR3 protein: CASRQVSYEQYF
CDR3 DNA: TGTGCCAGCAGACAGGTCTCCTACGAGCAGTACTTC
clone size: NA
V gene: TRBV2
J gene: TRBJ2-7
D gene: NA

CDR3 protein: CASSSIGLGVLYEQYF
CDR3 DNA: TGTGCCAGCAGTTCTATAGGGTTGGGAGTCCTCTACGAGCAGTACTTC
clone size: NA
V gene: TRBV28
J gene: TRBJ2-7
D gene: NA

CDR3 protein: CASSHSDRPYEQYF
CDR3 DNA: TGTGCCAGCAGCCACTCCGACAGACCCTACGAGCAGTACTTC
clone size: NA
V gene: TRBV7-7
J gene: TRBJ2-7
D gene: NA

CDR3 protein: CASTGASYEQYF
CDR3 DNA: TGCGCCAGCACAGGGGCGTCCTACGAGCAGTACTTC
clone size: NA
V gene: TRBV5-1
J gene: TRBJ2-7
D gene: NA

CDR3 protein: CASSQDFGNNEKLFF
CDR3 DNA: TGTGCCAGCAGCCAAGATTTCGGGAATAATGAAAAACTGTTTTTT
clone size: NA
V gene: TRBV3-1/TRBV3-2
J gene: TRBJ1-4
D gene: NA

CDR3 protein: CASSLRTGRSGNTIYF
CDR3 DNA: TGTGCCAGCAGCCTCCGGACAGGTCGCTCTGGAAACACCATATATTTT
clone size: once
V gene: TRBV7-8
J gene: TRBJ1-3
D gene: TRBD1

CDR3 protein: CASSEYPGLAGQETQYF
CDR3 DNA: TGTGCCAGCAGTGAATATCCGGGACTAGCGGGGCAAGAGACCCAGTACTTC
clone size: NA
V gene: TRBV25-1
J gene: TRBJ2-5
D gene: TRBD2

CDR3 protein: CASSLADPSRGGYTF
CDR3 DNA: TGTGCCAGCAGCTTAGCGGACCCCTCGCGGGGTGGCTACACCTTC
clone size: once
V gene: TRBV7-2
J gene: TRBJ1-2
D gene: NA

CDR3 protein: CASSSRGRQETQYF
CDR3 DNA: TGTGCCAGCAGCTCCCGAGGAAGGCAAGAGACCCAGTACTTC
clone size: many
V gene: TRBV7-9
J gene: TRBJ2-5
D gene: NA

CDR3 protein: CASSPVGGRAKNIQYF
CDR3 DNA: TGTGCCAGCAGCCCGGTGGGGGGTCGGGCCAAAAACATTCAGTACTTC
clone size: NA
V gene: TRBV7-2
J gene: TRBJ2-4
D gene: NA

CDR3 protein: CASSSTGGPKDEQFF
CDR3 DNA: TGTGCCAGCAGCTCGACGGGGGGGCCGAAAGATGAGCAGTTCTTC
clone size: NA
V gene: TRBV7-3
J gene: TRBJ2-1
D gene: TRBD2

CDR3 protein: CASRSGDRAFYEQYF
CDR3 DNA: TGTGCCAGTAGAAGTGGGGACAGGGCTTTCTACGAGCAGTACTTC
clone size: NA
V gene: TRBV19
J gene: TRBJ2-7
D gene: TRBD1

CDR3 protein: CAWSDSLAGEGSQFF
CDR3 DNA: TGTGCCTGGAGTGATAGTCTAGCGGGGGAGGGATCGCAGTTCTTC
clone size: NA
V gene: TRBV30
J gene: TRBJ2-1
D gene: TRBD2

CDR3 protein: CASRRVQGYEQYF
CDR3 DNA: TGTGCCAGCAGGCGGGTCCAAGGCTACGAGCAGTACTTC
clone size: NA
V gene: TRBV27
J gene: TRBJ2-7
D gene: NA

CDR3 protein: CASSLGQGAYGYTF
CDR3 DNA: TGTGCCAGCAGTTTAGGGCAGGGGGCTTATGGCTACACCTTC
clone size: NA
V gene: TRBV27
J gene: TRBJ1-2
D gene: TRBD1

CDR3 protein: CAISTSGGGDTQYF
CDR3 DNA: TGTGCCATCTCTACTAGCGGGGGCGGAGATACGCAGTATTTT
clone size: NA
V gene: TRBV10-3
J gene: TRBJ2-3
D gene: TRBD2

CDR3 protein: CASSYIELVGTDTQYF
CDR3 DNA: TGTGCCAGCAGTTACATCGAGCTTGTCGGCACAGATACGCAGTATTTT
clone size: NA
V gene: TRBV6-2/TRBV6-3
J gene: TRBJ2-3
D gene: NA

CDR3 protein: CASSDSGGSFEQYF
CDR3 DNA: TGTGCCAGCAGTGACTCGGGGGGCTCGTTCGAGCAGTACTTC
clone size: NA
V gene: TRBV2
J gene: TRBJ2-7
D gene: NA

CDR3 protein: CASRPTSGSPSGELFF
CDR3 DNA: TGTGCCAGTAGGCCGACTAGCGGGAGCCCCAGCGGGGAGCTGTTTTTT
clone size: NA
V gene: TRBV19
J gene: TRBJ2-2
D gene: TRBD2

CDR3 protein: CASSMVGRGGPDTQYF
CDR3 DNA: TGTGCCAGTAGTATGGTCGGTCGGGGGGGGCCAGATACGCAGTATTTT
clone size: NA
V gene: TRBV19
J gene: TRBJ2-3
D gene: TRBD2

CDR3 protein: CASSFNPGSQETQYF
CDR3 DNA: TGCGCCAGCAGCTTTAACCCGGGATCGCAAGAGACCCAGTACTTC
clone size: NA
V gene: TRBV5-1
J gene: TRBJ2-5
D gene: NA

CDR3 protein: CASSLRTAPSNEQFF
CDR3 DNA: TGTGCCAGCAGTCTCAGGACAGCCCCCTCCAATGAGCAGTTCTTC
clone size: NA
V gene: TRBV27
J gene: TRBJ2-1
D gene: NA

CDR3 protein: CASSLTSGRLGTGELFF
CDR3 DNA: TGCGCCAGCAGCTTGACTAGCGGGAGATTGGGCACCGGGGAGCTGTTTTTT
clone size: NA
V gene: TRBV5-1
J gene: TRBJ2-2
D gene: TRBD2

CDR3 protein: CAWSITGEFGEKLFF
CDR3 DNA: TGTGCCTGGAGTATAACAGGGGAGTTTGGGGAAAAACTGTTTTTT
clone size: NA
V gene: TRBV30
J gene: TRBJ1-4
D gene: TRBD1

CDR3 protein: CASSQGAYEQYF
CDR3 DNA: TGTGCCAGCAGCCAGGGGGCCTACGAGCAGTACTTC
clone size: NA
V gene: TRBV2
J gene: TRBJ2-7
D gene: TRBD1

CDR3 protein: CASAEELYGYTF
CDR3 DNA: TGTGCCAGCGCAGAGGAACTCTATGGCTACACCTTC
clone size: NA
V gene: TRBV28
J gene: TRBJ1-2
D gene: NA

CDR3 protein: CASRGGETQYF
CDR3 DNA: TGTGCCAGCAGGGGGGGGGAGACCCAGTACTTC
clone size: NA
V gene: TRBV12-3/TRBV12-4
J gene: TRBJ2-5
D gene: TRBD2

CDR3 protein: CASSLEGGLVSYEQYF
CDR3 DNA: TGTGCCAGCAGCTTGGAAGGGGGACTAGTCTCCTACGAGCAGTACTTC
clone size: once
V gene: TRBV11-3
J gene: TRBJ2-7
D gene: TRBD2

CDR3 protein: CASSEVLGGSTEAFF
CDR3 DNA: TGCGCCAGCAGTGAGGTCTTGGGGGGAAGCACTGAAGCTTTCTTT
clone size: few
V gene: TRBV10-1
J gene: TRBJ1-1
D gene: NA

CDR3 protein: CASSSGRGEGWDYEQYF
CDR3 DNA: TGCGCCAGCAGCTCTGGACGGGGTGAGGGCTGGGACTACGAGCAGTACTTC
clone size: NA
V gene: TRBV5-1
J gene: TRBJ2-7
D gene: NA

CDR3 protein: CASSRAGGYYGYTF
CDR3 DNA: TGTGCCAGTAGTCGGGCAGGGGGTTACTATGGCTACACCTTC
clone size: NA
V gene: TRBV19
J gene: TRBJ1-2
D gene: TRBD1

CDR3 protein: CSVELRGSGLTF
CDR3 DNA: TGCAGCGTTGAATTGAGGGGGTCAGGCCTGACTTTC
clone size: NA
V gene: TRBV29-1
J gene: TRBJ2-6
D gene: NA

CDR3 protein: CASSQPPVRLAGTYNEQFF
CDR3 DNA: TGCGCCAGCAGCCAACCACCCGTAAGACTAGCGGGGACCTACAATGAGCAGTTCTTC
clone size: few
V gene: TRBV4-1
J gene: TRBJ2-1
D gene: TRBD2

CDR3 protein: CSVDGSYNEQFF
CDR3 DNA: TGCAGCGTCGATGGGAGCTACAATGAGCAGTTCTTC
clone size: NA
V gene: TRBV29-1
J gene: TRBJ2-1
D gene: NA